Following are 27 T cell receptor beta chains from one sample sequenced in a study of blood T cell repertoires in COVID-19. The repertoire was sequenced with immunoSEQ multiplex PCR; TCRdb's copy has only in-frame clones and lacks some. This table has some 270,000 clones, about 90% appearing once. The sample comprised peripheral blood. These receptors all stem from an older woman with COVID-19, enrolled during active disease.

This rearrangement joins TRBV30 to TRBJ1-3; D is possibly TRBD1 (6 bases). Trimming removed 2 bases at V and 1 base at J, with 12 bases between. The CDR3 has 15 amino acids. Germline V gene data show CDR1 as GTSNPN and CDR2 as SVGIG (reference sequence). CDR3 sequence reads: CAWSPPDRSGNTIYF. The CDR3, as DNA: TGTGCCTGGAGTCCCCCGGACAGATCTGGAAACACCATATATTTT.

V gene TRBV6-5 combines with J gene TRBJ2-3; D might be TRBD2 (6 bases). Trimming cost V 8 bases and J 3 bases, with 12 bases left between them. Germline-derived CDR1 and CDR2 are MNHEY and SVGAGI. This CDR3 comprises 13 residues. CDR3: CASARGWTDTQYF. The CDR3 nucleotides read TGTGCCAGCGCCCGGGGGTGGACAGATACGCAGTATTTT.

The chain couples TRBV7-3 to TRBJ2-3; the match to TRBD2 covers 7 bases. In germline, CDR1 is SGHTA, CDR2 FQGTGA. V gave up 6 bases and J gave up 2 bases; unmatched junction bases: 20. CDR3 length: 19 residues. CDR3 sequence (DNA): TGTGCCAGCAGTTTCTCTCCGCCAATGAGCGGGGTTTTCACAGATACGCAGTATTTT. Translation gives CASSFSPPMSGVFTDTQYF.

The chain employs TRBV4-3 and TRBJ1-4, with 7 bases identical to TRBD1. CDR1 and CDR2 (germline): LGHNA, YSLEER. This CDR3 contains 17 residues. V lost 0 bases, J lost 4 bases, and 8 bases stayed unmatched. CDR3 nucleotides: TGCGCCAGCAGCCAAGATAGCCAGGGGGACCTTAATGAAAAACTGTTTTTT. This translates into CASSQDSQGDLNEKLFF.

In its sample, this clone was seen a few times. The CDR3 here is CASSFHGTQGLHGTYEQYF. The CDR3 coding sequence is TGTGCCAGCAGCTTTCATGGGACACAAGGACTCCACGGCACCTACGAGCAGTACTTC. The V and J genes are TRBV7-9 and TRBJ2-7; D possibly corresponds to TRBD1 (6 bases). The germline V gene has CDR1 SEHNR and CDR2 FQNEAQ (reference sequence). V lost 3 bases and J lost 2, with 26 bases in between. CDR3 length: 19 residues. Full variable domain (rest looked up from reference TRBV7-9 and TRBJ2-7): DTGVSQNPRHKITKRGQNVTFRCDPISEHNRLYWYRQTLGQGPEFLTYFQNEAQLEKSRLLSDRFSAERPKGSFSTLEIQRTEQGDSAMYLCASSFHGTQGLHGTYEQYFGPGTRLTVT.

This chain uses TRBV19 with TRBJ1-1; D not certain. V gave up 3 bases and J gave up 2 bases, with 7 bases separating them. The CDR3 is made up of 13 amino acids. From germline, CDR1 is LNHDA and CDR2 SQIVND (reference sequence). The CDR3 region has the DNA TGTGCCAGTAGTATCACACCCAACACTGAAGCTTTCTTT. Encoded protein: CASSITPNTEAFF. Together with reference TRBV19 and TRBJ1-1, the CDR3 gives the full variable domain: DGGITQSPKYLFRKEGQNVTLSCEQNLNHDAMYWYRQDPGQGLRLIYYSQIVNDFQKGDIAEGYSVSREKKESFPLTVTSAQKNPTAFYLCASSITPNTEAFFGQGTRLTVV.

J is TRBJ1-1 and V is TRBV18; a possible D gene is TRBD1 (6 bases). The CDR3 length is 14 residues. Germline V gene lookup returns CDR1 KGHSH and CDR2 LQKENI. V lost 0 bases, J lost 5 bases, and 10 bases lay in between. This CDR3 reads CASSPPGGWTEAFF. CDR3 in DNA: TGTGCCAGCTCACCACCTGGGGGCTGGACTGAAGCTTTCTTT.

This clone was seen ten or more times. The chain is built from TRBV5-4 and TRBJ1-1, with TRBD1 identical over 8 bases. Per germline, CDR1 SGHNT and CDR2 YYREEE (reference sequence). The trim removed 0 bases at V and 2 bases at J, leaving 3 bases unmatched. The CDR3 is 15 amino acids. CDR3 loop: CASSLGPGGNTEAFF. The CDR3, as DNA: TGTGCCAGCAGCTTGGGTCCAGGGGGCAACACTGAAGCTTTCTTT.

The chain joins TRBV21-1 to TRBJ2-7; the table's D call of TRBD1 was not tested on the DNA. TRBV21-1 is designated a pseudogene. There are 16 residues in the CDR3. The CDR3 is CASSKGTEVASYEQYF. For the CDR3, the DNA is TGTGCCAGCAGCAAAGGGACAGAAGTCGCCTCCTACGAGCAGTACTTC.

This clone was observed once. CDR3 amino acids: CASSQDGRASEAFF. The CDR3 bases are TGCGCCAGCAGCCAAGACGGGAGGGCTAGTGAAGCTTTCTTT. The chain recombines TRBV4-1 with TRBJ1-1; D unresolved. There are 14 residues in the CDR3. Germline assignment: CDR1 MGHRA and CDR2 YSYEKL. Trimming took 0 bases from V and 7 from J, leaving 12 bases between them.

The chain is built from TRBV6-5 and TRBJ1-1; 8 nucleotides align to TRBD1. This CDR3 has 13 residues. Per the germline V gene, CDR1 is MNHEY and CDR2 is SVGAGI. The ends lost 6 bases at V and 4 bases at J; junction bases unmatched: 4. The CDR3 nucleotides read TGTGCCAGCAGATCAGGGACAGGCACTGAAGCTTTCTTT. This translates into CASRSGTGTEAFF.

This CDR3 is CASSLRGGKNSPLHF. CDR3 coding DNA: TGTGCCAGCAGCCTTAGGGGGGGAAAGAATTCACCCCTCCACTTT. V is TRBV7-9 and J is TRBJ1-6; perhaps TRBD1 as D (6 bases). The V end lost 5 bases, the J end lost 7 bases, and 15 bases lay between the germline ends. In germline, CDR1 is SEHNR, CDR2 FQNEAQ (reference sequence). The CDR3 has 15 amino acids.

The chain has TRBV5-8 and TRBJ2-3; 10 nucleotides line up with TRBD2. V was pared by 0 bases and J by 2 bases, with 6 bases of the junction left unmatched. The CDR3 sequence is 17 residues long. The germline CDR1 and CDR2 sequences are SGHTS and YDEGEE. The CDR3 protein is CASSLGLAGANTDTQYF. CDR3 nucleotides: TGTGCCAGCAGCTTGGGCCTAGCGGGGGCAAACACAGATACGCAGTATTTT. Looking up the rest from reference TRBV5-8 and TRBJ2-3 gives the full variable domain: EAGVTQSPTHLIKTRGQQATLRCSPISGHTSVYWYQQALGLGLQFLLWYDEGEERNRGNFPPRFSGRQFPNYSSELNVNALELEDSALYLCASSLGLAGANTDTQYFGPGTRLTVL.

Regarding this clone: The sample contains more than one DNA sequence encoding this CDR3. The V gene is TRBV18, the J gene TRBJ1-5; tentative D call: TRBD1 (5 bases). Trimming removed 3 bases at V and 0 bases at J, with 9 bases between. The CDR3 is 15 residues long. Germline CDR1 and CDR2: KGHSH and LQKENI. CDR3 nucleotide sequence: TGTGCCAGCTCACCTGGACAAAATAGCAATCAGCCCCAGCATTTT. Its protein is CASSPGQNSNQPQHF.

The rearrangement joins TRBV5-6 to TRBJ2-3; 8 bases match TRBD2. V lost 4 bases and J lost 8; bases outside the gene matches: 3. Germline V gene sequence: CDR1 SGHDT, CDR2 YYEEEE. This CDR3 spans 12 amino acids. CDR3 bases: TGTGCCAGCAGCGGACTAGCAGGTACGCAGTATTTT. Its translation is CASSGLAGTQYF.

V and J are TRBV19 and TRBJ1-1, with D hard to call. The CDR3 is 19 residues long. Germline V gene lookup returns CDR1 LNHDA and CDR2 SQIVND (reference sequence). V lost 6 bases to trimming and J lost 1 base, with 27 bases between them. The DNA of the CDR3 is TGTGCCAGTAGATTTTCCATCCGACAACCGGGAAGACAGAACACTGAAGCTTTCTTT. Translated: CASRFSIRQPGRQNTEAFF.

The chain couples TRBV2 to TRBJ1-1; 8 bases agree with TRBD1. V was clipped by 4 bases and J by 6 bases; unmatched bases: 4. The CDR3 is made up of 13 amino acids. Germline CDR1 and CDR2: SNHLY and FYNNEI. In nucleotides, the CDR3 is TGTGCCAGCAGTGCTCAGGGGGCGTCTGAAGCTTTCTTT. Translating it yields CASSAQGASEAFF.

The chain links TRBV4-3 to TRBJ2-1, with a possible D match to TRBD2 (6 bases). Trimming pared 4 bases from V and 4 bases from J, leaving 14 bases between. The CDR3 spans 15 residues. In germline, CDR1 is LGHNA, CDR2 YSLEER. The CDR3 is CASSPGLFTYNEQFF. The CDR3 DNA reads as TGCGCCAGCAGCCCGGGACTCTTTACTTACAATGAGCAGTTCTTC.

V gene TRBV18 combines with J gene TRBJ1-6; 7 nucleotides align to TRBD1. The CDR3 runs 15 residues. Germline lookup yields CDR1 KGHSH and CDR2 LQKENI. V shed 9 bases and J 5 bases; nucleotides not matched to a gene: 10. The CDR3 loop is CASRLLGQDNSPLHF. The CDR3 bases are TGTGCCAGTAGATTACTCGGACAGGATAATTCACCCCTCCACTTT.

The chain employs TRBV7-9 and TRBJ2-2; the D gene is possibly TRBD2 (5 bases). Trimming stripped 3 bases from V and 1 base from J, with 12 bases between. CDR3 length: 16 amino acids. Germline V gives CDR1 SEHNR, CDR2 FQNEAQ (reference sequence). The CDR3: CASSFSWRVNTGELFF. Here the CDR3 DNA reads TGTGCCAGCAGCTTTAGCTGGCGGGTGAACACCGGGGAGCTGTTTTTT.

The rearrangement joins TRBV7-2 to TRBJ1-2; 7 bases are shared with TRBD1. Losses at the gene ends were 3 bases for V and 8 bases for J; bases not matched to a gene: 6. CDR3 length: 13 residues. CDR1 SGHTA and CDR2 FQGNSA come from the germline V gene. In DNA, the CDR3 is TGTGCCAGCAGCTTTCCGGACAGGAGAGGCTACACCTTC. This encodes CASSFPDRRGYTF.

V gene TRBV11-2 combines with J gene TRBJ2-7; TRBD2 matches 9 bases. Germline loops: CDR1 SGHAT, CDR2 FQNNGV. The CDR3 is 16 residues long. The V gene end was trimmed by 6 bases and the J gene end by 1 base; junction bases not matched to a gene: 10. The CDR3 DNA follows: TGTGCCAGCAGACCTCTAGCGGGGCGAAAATCCTACGAGCAGTACTTC. Encoded protein: CASRPLAGRKSYEQYF.

This clone was seen only a few times. Other DNA sequences within the sample encode an identical CDR3. The chain employs TRBV6-5 and TRBJ1-2, with 10 bases matching TRBD1. The CDR3 totals 14 residues. Germline assignment: CDR1 MNHEY and CDR2 SVGAGI. J gave up 4 bases and V 2 bases, and 1 base lay outside the gene matches. CDR3 protein: CASSYRDRGYGYTF. For the CDR3, the DNA is TGTGCCAGCAGTTACCGGGACAGGGGCTATGGCTACACCTTC.

This clone turned up a few times. This chain links TRBV4-2 with TRBJ2-2; the match to TRBD2 covers 8 bases. V was pared by 1 base and J by 0 bases, with 1 base of the junction left unmatched. Germline CDR1 and CDR2: LGHNA and YNFKEQ. The CDR3 is 16 residues long. The CDR3 reads CASSQGLATNTGELFF. CDR3 DNA sequence: TGTGCCAGCAGCCAAGGACTAGCGACGAACACCGGGGAGCTGTTTTTT.

This chain joins TRBV10-3 and TRBJ1-1; the D is unclear. CDR1 and CDR2 (germline): ENHRY, SYGVKD. The CDR3 runs to 11 residues. Trimming took 7 bases from V and 3 from J, leaving 6 bases between them. CDR3 amino acids: CAITSDTEAFF. Written as DNA, the CDR3 is TGTGCCATCACCAGCGACACTGAAGCTTTCTTT.

The CDR3 protein is CASSLDGGGHLNTEAFF. CDR3 DNA sequence: TGCGCCAGCAGCTTGGATGGGGGAGGACACCTGAACACTGAAGCTTTCTTT. The chain recombines TRBV5-1 with TRBJ1-1; a possible D gene is TRBD1 (5 bases). Trimming took 0 bases from V and 0 from J, leaving 15 bases between them. This CDR3 is built from 17 residues. The germline V gene encodes CDR1 SGHRS and CDR2 YFSETQ.

This clone was seen just once. The rearrangement links TRBV19 to TRBJ1-4; the D gene is possibly TRBD1 (5 bases). The germline V gene has CDR1 LNHDA and CDR2 SQIVND (reference sequence). Between the trimmed V and J ends, which lost 6 bases and 8 bases, there was a span of 19 bases. The CDR3 has 15 residues. The CDR3 coding sequence is TGTGCCAGTAGAACCCGACAGACGTCAGGGGAAAAACTGTTTTTT. As protein: CASRTRQTSGEKLFF.